Shown below are 23 T cell receptor beta chains from a single sample sequenced in a study of cytomegalovirus exposure and HLA in healthy donors. Only in-frame clones appear in the TCRdb table, and some are missing; sequencing was by immunoSEQ multiplex PCR. The sample carries 130,000 to 150,000 clones, roughly 87% recorded once. The sequenced sample consisted of PBMCs. The source is a woman aged 18 to 35 in good health and CMV-seropositive.

The rearrangement uses TRBV18 and TRBJ1-5; D is unclear. The CDR3 covers 15 residues. In germline, CDR1 is KGHSH, CDR2 LQKENI. Between the trimmed V and J ends, which lost 6 bases and 2 bases, there was a span of 14 bases. In DNA, the CDR3 is TGTGCCAGCTCTCCCACACGGCAGGGCAATCAGCCCCAGCATTTT. Translation gives CASSPTRQGNQPQHF.

The chain is built from TRBV6-5 and TRBJ2-1; TRBD2 matches 7 bases. The CDR3 extends over 14 amino acids. Trimming took 5 bases from V and 7 from J; bases not matched to a gene: 8. Germline V CDR1 and CDR2: MNHEY, SVGAGI. CDR3 coding DNA: TGTGCCAGCAGTGGGGGACTAAGTTCAAATGAGCAGTTCTTC. As protein: CASSGGLSSNEQFF.

The chain recombines TRBV28 with TRBJ1-6; D call uncertain. The CDR3 extends over 12 amino acids. V was shortened by 5 bases and J by 7 bases, with 6 bases between the two germline ends. Germline-derived CDR1 and CDR2 are MDHEN and SYDVKM. DNA of the CDR3: TGTGCCAGCAGTGGCAGGAATTCACCCCTCCACTTT. This translates into CASSGRNSPLHF. Using reference TRBV28 and TRBJ1-6 for the parts outside the CDR3, the full variable domain is DVKVTQSSRYLVKRTGEKVFLECVQDMDHENMFWYRQDPGLGLRLIYFSYDVKMKEKGDIPEGYSVSREKKERFSLILESASTNQTSMYLCASSGRNSPLHFGNGTRLTVT.

CDR3 protein: CASSIGGYGRDTQYF. The CDR3 DNA is TGTGCCAGTAGTATAGGGGGCTACGGGCGGGATACGCAGTATTTT. This chain joins TRBV19 and TRBJ2-3, with D possibly matching TRBD1 (5 bases). The CDR3 runs to 15 residues. Per the germline V gene, CDR1 is LNHDA and CDR2 is SQIVND (reference sequence). Trimming removed 1 base at V and 6 bases at J, with 14 bases between.

This chain uses TRBV30 with TRBJ2-1; 10 bases align to TRBD1. Losses at the gene ends were 0 bases for V and 8 bases for J; bases not matched to a gene: 4. The V gene's germline CDR1 is GTSNPN and CDR2 SVGIG (reference sequence). The CDR3 is 14 residues long. The CDR3 DNA reads TGTGCCTGGAGTGTATGGGACAGGGGCGATGAGCAGTTCTTC. Translated, it gives CAWSVWDRGDEQFF.

This rearrangement joins TRBV6-1 to TRBJ1-4, with 8 bases identical to TRBD1. Looked up from germline, CDR1 is MNHNS and CDR2 is SASEGT. The CDR3 has 17 amino acids. The J segment lost 6 bases and the V segment lost 2 bases, leaving 11 bases of the junction unmatched. CDR3 protein: CASSEPRDRRLDEKLFF. CDR3 coding DNA: TGTGCCAGCAGTGAACCTCGGGACAGGCGCCTGGATGAAAAACTGTTTTTT.

This clone was counted between two and nine times. This chain uses TRBV10-2 with TRBJ2-7; 10 nucleotides match TRBD2. The germline V gene has CDR1 WSHSY and CDR2 SAAADI. This CDR3 is 15 amino acids long. V gave up 3 bases and J gave up 4 bases; unmatched junction bases: 6. CDR3 residues: CASSDESGGVYEQYF. The CDR3 DNA is TGCGCCAGCAGTGATGAAAGCGGGGGGGTTTACGAGCAGTACTTC.

The J gene is TRBJ2-5, the V gene TRBV27; 8 positions agree with TRBD1. This CDR3 has 14 amino acids. CDR1 and CDR2 (germline): MNHEY, SMNVEV (reference sequence). The trim removed 5 bases at V and 4 bases at J, leaving 6 bases unmatched. The CDR3 nucleotides are TGTGCCAGCAGTCATCAGGGGGCTAGAGAGACCCAGTACTTC. It yields the protein CASSHQGARETQYF.

The chain has TRBV5-6 and TRBJ2-7, with TRBD2 matching over 7 bases. J was trimmed by 0 bases and V by 2 bases; bases with no gene match: 8. This CDR3 spans 16 amino acids. CDR1 and CDR2 from the germline V gene are SGHDT and YYEEEE. The CDR3 nucleotides are TGTGCCAGCAGCTTAAATAGCGGGCCTAGCTCCTACGAGCAGTACTTC. Residues: CASSLNSGPSSYEQYF.

The V gene is TRBV28, the J gene TRBJ2-1; possible D gene TRBD1, 6 bases. Germline V gives CDR1 MDHEN, CDR2 SYDVKM. V lost 5 bases, J lost 4 bases, and 15 bases lay in between. The CDR3 totals 15 residues. CDR3 loop: CASSPPGHDYNEQFF. CDR3 DNA: TGTGCCAGCAGTCCACCGGGACACGATTACAATGAGCAGTTCTTC.

The V call is TRBV7-2, the J call TRBJ1-1, with D unresolved. CDR3 length: 11 residues. In germline, CDR1 is SGHTA, CDR2 FQGNSA. Trimming took 5 bases from V and 7 from J, leaving 8 bases between them. The CDR3 here is CASSLSVEAFF. In DNA form, the CDR3 reads TGTGCCAGCAGCCTATCGGTTGAAGCTTTCTTT.

The chain recombines TRBV11-3 with TRBJ2-2; D is undetermined. The germline V and J ends were trimmed by 7 bases and 4 bases, with 7 bases remaining between them. CDR3 size: 12 residues. Germline CDR1 is SGHNT and CDR2 is YENEEA. In DNA, the CDR3 is TGTGCCAGCAAAGGCGGCACCGGGGAGCTGTTTTTT. Its translation: CASKGGTGELFF.

CDR3 sequence: CATTEGQEYEQYF. The CDR3 DNA reads TGTGCCACCACTGAGGGACAGGAGTACGAGCAGTACTTC. J is TRBJ2-7 and V is TRBV28; the match to TRBD1 covers 8 bases. V lost 10 bases and J lost 4; bases outside the gene matches: 9. The CDR3 length is 13 residues. CDR1 MDHEN and CDR2 SYDVKM come from the germline V gene.

The rearrangement joins TRBV6-5 to TRBJ1-5, with 8 positions matching TRBD1. The CDR3 runs 15 residues. Losses at the gene ends were 7 bases for V and 6 bases for J; bases not matched to a gene: 11. CDR1 and CDR2 (germline): MNHEY, SVGAGI. CDR3 sequence reads: CASTLHQGAGQPQHF. CDR3 DNA sequence: TGTGCCAGCACCTTACACCAGGGGGCGGGTCAGCCCCAGCATTTT.

This clone was recorded only once. This rearrangement joins TRBV14 to TRBJ2-7, with D uncertain. The CDR3 runs to 14 residues. CDR1 and CDR2 (germline): SGHDN, FVKESK. V lost 4 bases to trimming and J lost 2 bases, with 12 bases between them. The CDR3 sequence is CASSRRRGTYEQYF. CDR3 bases: TGTGCCAGCAGCCGAAGGCGCGGAACCTACGAGCAGTACTTC.

The DNA of the CDR3 is TGTGCCAGCTCACAAACCCGGGGTGTAGAGGCACCCCTCCACTTT. Its protein product is CASSQTRGVEAPLHF. V and J are TRBV18 and TRBJ1-6, with unresolved D. Germline loops: CDR1 KGHSH, CDR2 LQKENI. V lost 4 bases and J lost 11, with 18 bases in between. CDR3 length equals 15 residues. Using reference TRBV18 and TRBJ1-6 for the parts outside the CDR3, the full variable domain is NAGVMQNPRHLVRRRGQEARLRCSPMKGHSHVYWYRQLPEEGLKFMVYLQKENIIDESGMPKERFSAEFPKEGPSILRIQQVVRGDSAAYFCASSQTRGVEAPLHFGNGTRLTVT.

The rearrangement links TRBV6-1 to TRBJ1-4, with TRBD1 as a possible D gene (5 bases). The CDR3 totals 15 residues. Looked up from germline, CDR1 is MNHNS and CDR2 is SASEGT. Trimming removed 1 base at V and 6 bases at J, with 12 bases between. The CDR3 sequence: CASSEEPGGYEKLFF. CDR3 DNA sequence: TGTGCCAGCAGTGAAGAACCCGGGGGGTATGAAAAACTGTTTTTT.

V usage is TRBV18 and J usage is TRBJ2-4, with TRBD2 as a possible D gene (7 bases). Per germline, CDR1 KGHSH and CDR2 LQKENI. The germline V and J ends were trimmed by 2 bases and 0 bases, with 11 bases remaining between them. The CDR3 consists of 16 residues. CDR3 loop: CASSPTGGIAKNIQYF. The DNA of the CDR3 is TGTGCCAGCTCACCAACGGGGGGCATAGCCAAAAACATTCAGTACTTC.

The chain employs TRBV27 and TRBJ2-3; D perhaps matches TRBD2 (6 bases). The CDR3 is made up of 17 amino acids. Trimming shortened V by 7 bases and J by 2 bases, and 22 bases separated the two germline ends. Germline V lookup: CDR1 MNHEY, CDR2 SMNVEV (reference sequence). In DNA form, the CDR3 reads TGTGCCAGCACCCTACACCCCGGGACTTTGCTCACAGATACGCAGTATTTT. Translating it yields CASTLHPGTLLTDTQYF.

This clone has a single count. The V call is TRBV2, the J call TRBJ2-1; TRBD1 is a possible D gene (5 bases). The CDR3 sequence is 14 residues long. Germline V gives CDR1 SNHLY, CDR2 FYNNEI. The germline V and J ends were trimmed by 5 bases and 7 bases, with 15 bases remaining between them. Written as DNA, the CDR3 is TGTGCCAGCAGTCGCCTACCCCAGGGTAATGAGCAGTTCTTC. This translates into CASSRLPQGNEQFF.

This clone was detected ten times or more. The rearrangement joins TRBV28 to TRBJ1-5; tentatively, D is TRBD1 (6 bases). Germline V gives CDR1 MDHEN, CDR2 SYDVKM. The CDR3 loop spans 14 amino acids. The V end was cut by 2 bases, the J end by 9 bases, with 14 bases between. The CDR3 DNA is TGTGCCAGCAGTTTACAACAGGGAGAGCGGCCCCAGCATTTT. Protein sequence: CASSLQQGERPQHF.

The V gene is TRBV11-2, the J gene TRBJ1-6, with 7 bases fitting TRBD1. The germline gives CDR1 SGHAT, CDR2 FQNNGV. The CDR3 is made up of 17 amino acids. V gave up 2 bases and J gave up 7 bases; unmatched junction bases: 11. The CDR3 reads CASSLIKQGSKNSPLHF. CDR3 sequence (DNA): TGTGCCAGCAGCTTAATTAAACAGGGGTCGAAGAATTCACCCCTCCACTTT.

This clone appeared a single time. V is TRBV4-2 and J is TRBJ2-3, with 9 bases that match TRBD2. The CDR3 covers 20 residues. CDR1 LGHNA and CDR2 YNFKEQ come from the germline V gene. The V segment lost 4 bases and the J segment 0 bases; nucleotides outside the gene matches: 17. The CDR3 DNA sequence: TGTGCCAGCAGCCGACTAAGCCCAGCGGGGGGTGCAGGTAGCACAGATACGCAGTATTTT. Protein sequence: CASSRLSPAGGAGSTDTQYF.